This T cell receptor (beta chain) was captured in a study of T cells in Graves' hyperthyroidism and ophthalmopathy. Findings of the study overall: Stable hyperthyroidism was told apart from ophthalmopathy by a model built on 13 V-J features. Ophthalmopathy, which appeared later, was predicted by the model a median roughly 6.6 months before onset. Blood also showed most of the thyroid clonotypes that were expanded above 0.001.

The authors obtained PBMCs from more than 8 ml of fresh peripheral blood. The CDR3 is made up of 13 amino acids. Germline CDR1 reads MDHEN; CDR2 reads SYDVKM. Losses at the gene ends were 8 bases for V and 4 bases for J; bases not matched to a gene: 3. Amplification targeted TCR beta CDR3 regions from RNA transcripts. The study used the HTBI primer set for a first-round RT-PCR of the TCR CDR3. In TCRdb, the multiplex PCR reads were re-called with MiXCR into one record per CDR3 protein. The sample lists some 760,000 distinct CDR3 sequences; less than 15% were seen once. This clonotype was recorded many times. Its cognate antigen is unknown.

The chain joins TRBV28 to TRBJ2-3; 10 nucleotides agree with TRBD2. This receptor was obtained from a woman aged 18-30 years with Graves' hyperthyroidism. Sample: blood. As DNA, the CDR3 is TGTGCCAGCTTAGCGGGAGGTTCAGATACGCAGTATTTT. Protein product: CASLAGGSDTQYF.